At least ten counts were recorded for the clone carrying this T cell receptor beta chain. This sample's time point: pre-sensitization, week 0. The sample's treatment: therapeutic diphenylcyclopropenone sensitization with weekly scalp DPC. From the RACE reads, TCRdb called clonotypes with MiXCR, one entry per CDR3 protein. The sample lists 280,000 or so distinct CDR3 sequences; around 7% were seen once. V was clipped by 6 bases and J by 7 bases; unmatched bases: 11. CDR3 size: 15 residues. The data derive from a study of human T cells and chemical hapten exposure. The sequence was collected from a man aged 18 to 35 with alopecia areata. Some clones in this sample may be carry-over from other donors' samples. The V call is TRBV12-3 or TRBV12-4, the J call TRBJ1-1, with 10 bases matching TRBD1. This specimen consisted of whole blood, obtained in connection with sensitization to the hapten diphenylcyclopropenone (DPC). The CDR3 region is CASSPRDRGGGEAFF. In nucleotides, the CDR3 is TGTGCCAGCAGCCCAAGGGACAGGGGAGGAGGTGAAGCTTTCTTT.